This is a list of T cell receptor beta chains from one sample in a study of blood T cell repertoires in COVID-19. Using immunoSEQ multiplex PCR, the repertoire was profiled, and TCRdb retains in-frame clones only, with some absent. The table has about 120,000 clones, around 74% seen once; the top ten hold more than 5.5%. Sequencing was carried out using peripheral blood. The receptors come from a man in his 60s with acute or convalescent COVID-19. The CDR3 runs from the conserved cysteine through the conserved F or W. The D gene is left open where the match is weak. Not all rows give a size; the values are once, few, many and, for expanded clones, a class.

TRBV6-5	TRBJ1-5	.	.	CASSPAGLGNQPQHF	TGTGCCAGCAGCCCGGCGGGGTTGGGGAATCAGCCCCAGCATTTT
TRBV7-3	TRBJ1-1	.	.	CASSTKNTEAFF	TGTGCCAGCAGCACTAAAAACACTGAAGCTTTCTTT
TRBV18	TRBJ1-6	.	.	CASSLQGFSGNSPLHF	TGTGCCAGCTCACTCCAGGGGTTTAGCGGGAATTCACCCCTCCACTTT
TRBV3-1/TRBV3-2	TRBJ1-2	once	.	CASRGGKKYGYTF	TGTGCCAGCAGGGGCGGGAAGAAGTATGGCTACACCTTC
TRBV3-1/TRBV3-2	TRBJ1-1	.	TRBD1	CASSPSQGGTEAFF	TGTGCCAGCAGCCCATCTCAGGGGGGCACTGAAGCTTTCTTT
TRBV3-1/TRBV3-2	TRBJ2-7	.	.	CASSVTVYEQYF	TGTGCCAGCAGCGTAACAGTCTACGAGCAGTACTTC
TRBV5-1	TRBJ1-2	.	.	CASRQVVDYGYTF	TGCGCCAGCCGCCAGGTGGTTGACTATGGCTACACCTTC
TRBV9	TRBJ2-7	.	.	CASSVGGGSSSYEQYF	TGTGCCAGCAGCGTAGGAGGGGGTTCTAGCTCCTACGAGCAGTACTTC
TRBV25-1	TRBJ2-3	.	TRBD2	CASTGRGFADTQYF	TGTGCCAGCACCGGGAGGGGCTTTGCAGATACGCAGTATTTT
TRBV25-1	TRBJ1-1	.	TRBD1	CASRDRLNTEAFF	TGTGCCAGCAGGGACAGGCTGAACACTGAAGCTTTCTTT
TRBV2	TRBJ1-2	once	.	CASSDWAVGYTF	TGTGCCAGCAGTGATTGGGCAGTTGGCTACACCTTC
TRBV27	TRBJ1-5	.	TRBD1	CASSPGTGGNQPQHF	TGTGCCAGCAGTCCCGGGACAGGCGGCAATCAGCCCCAGCATTTT
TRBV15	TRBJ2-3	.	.	CATSRGGVGTQYF	TGTGCCACCAGCAGAGGCGGTGTTGGGACGCAGTATTTT
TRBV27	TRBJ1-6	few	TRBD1	CASSLLQTGSNSPLHF	TGTGCCAGCAGTTTACTCCAGACAGGGAGTAATTCACCCCTCCACTTT
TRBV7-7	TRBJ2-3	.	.	CASSFGRRGADTQYF	TGTGCCAGCAGCTTCGGGCGCAGGGGTGCAGATACGCAGTATTTT
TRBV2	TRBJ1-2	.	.	CASSDGLMGTNYGYTF	TGTGCCAGCAGCGACGGACTGATGGGAACTAACTATGGCTACACCTTC
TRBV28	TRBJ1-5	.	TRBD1	CASSLPGQGTVEPQHF	TGTGCCAGCAGTTTGCCGGGACAGGGCACTGTAGAGCCCCAGCATTTT
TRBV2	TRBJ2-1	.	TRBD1	CASSSPGQGYNEQFF	TGTGCCAGCAGTTCCCCGGGACAGGGCTACAATGAGCAGTTCTTC
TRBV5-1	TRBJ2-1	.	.	CASSLTTSRGYNEQFF	TGCGCCAGCAGCTTGACGACTAGCAGGGGATACAATGAGCAGTTCTTC
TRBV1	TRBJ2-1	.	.	CTSRHKEPGQGRRFF	TGCACCAGCAGACACAAAGAGCCGGGACAGGGGAGGCGGTTCTTC
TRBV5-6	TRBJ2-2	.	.	CASYTGSTGELFF	TGTGCCAGCTATACGGGATCCACCGGGGAGCTGTTTTTT
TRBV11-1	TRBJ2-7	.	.	CASSFRTVSYEQYF	TGTGCCAGCAGCTTCCGGACAGTTTCTTACGAGCAGTACTTC
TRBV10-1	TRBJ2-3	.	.	CTSSESKASTDTQYF	TGCACCAGCAGTGAGTCGAAAGCGAGCACAGATACGCAGTATTTT
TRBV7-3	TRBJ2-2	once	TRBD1	CASNTAPGTGVTGELFF	TGTGCCAGCAACACCGCGCCGGGTACAGGGGTCACCGGGGAGCTGTTTTTT
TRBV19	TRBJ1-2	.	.	CASSMSGSYGYTF	TGTGCCAGTAGTATGTCAGGATCCTATGGCTACACCTTC
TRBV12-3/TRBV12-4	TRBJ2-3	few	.	CASSLAATDTQYF	TGTGCCAGCAGTTTGGCCGCCACAGATACGCAGTATTTT
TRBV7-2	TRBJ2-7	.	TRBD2	CASSLGTSGIFSYEQYF	TGTGCCAGCAGCTTAGGGACTAGCGGGATTTTTTCCTACGAGCAGTACTTC
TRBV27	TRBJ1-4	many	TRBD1	CASSLPRGLREKLFF	TGTGCCAGCAGTCTCCCCAGGGGGCTGCGGGAAAAACTGTTTTTT
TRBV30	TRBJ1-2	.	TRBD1	CAFDRGVNYGYTF	TGTGCCTTCGACAGGGGAGTTAACTATGGCTACACCTTC
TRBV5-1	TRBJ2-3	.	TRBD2	CASSPVAGADTQYF	TGCGCCAGCAGCCCTGTAGCGGGGGCGGATACGCAGTATTTT
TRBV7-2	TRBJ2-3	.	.	CASSPGSSTDTQYF	TGTGCCAGCAGCCCGGGATCTAGCACAGATACGCAGTATTTT
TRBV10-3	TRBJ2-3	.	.	CATGNGGSRGTQYF	TGTGCCACCGGTAACGGCGGTTCCAGGGGTACGCAGTATTTT
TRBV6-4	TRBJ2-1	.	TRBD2	CASSDSTIISGGAFYEQFF	TGTGCCAGCAGTGACTCCACCATTATAAGCGGGGGGGCGTTCTATGAGCAGTTCTTC
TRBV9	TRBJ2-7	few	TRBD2	CASGPAGAVGEQYF	TGTGCCAGCGGACCAGCGGGAGCTGTGGGCGAGCAGTACTTC
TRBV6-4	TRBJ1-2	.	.	CASSQSGIANYGYTF	TGTGCCAGCAGCCAGTCGGGGATAGCTAACTATGGCTACACCTTC
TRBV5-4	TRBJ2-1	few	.	CASSPAGAPNNEQFF	TGTGCCAGCAGCCCCGCGGGGGCACCAAACAATGAGCAGTTCTTC
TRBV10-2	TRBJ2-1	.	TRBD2	CASTSGSYNEQFF	TGCGCCAGCACTAGCGGTTCCTACAATGAGCAGTTCTTC
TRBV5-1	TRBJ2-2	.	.	CASHSSLHDGELFF	TGCGCCAGTCACAGCAGCCTACACGACGGGGAGCTGTTTTTT
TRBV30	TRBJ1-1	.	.	CAWERGLKTEAFF	TGTGCCTGGGAGAGGGGACTGAAAACTGAAGCTTTCTTT
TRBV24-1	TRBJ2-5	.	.	CATSDPRGPGETQYF	TGTGCCACCAGTGATCCCAGGGGCCCAGGGGAGACCCAGTACTTC
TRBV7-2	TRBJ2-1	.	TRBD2	CASSIQGLAGGGDYNEQFF	TGTGCCAGCAGCATCCAGGGACTAGCGGGAGGGGGGGACTACAATGAGCAGTTCTTC
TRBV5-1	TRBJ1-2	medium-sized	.	CASSLKGDGGYTF	TGCGCCAGCAGCTTGAAGGGGGATGGCGGCTACACCTTC
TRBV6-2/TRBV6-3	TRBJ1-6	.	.	CASSSSSSYNSPLHF	TGTGCCAGCAGTTCGAGTAGCTCCTATAATTCACCCCTCCACTTT
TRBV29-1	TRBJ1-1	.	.	CSGMNPRVEAFF	TGCAGCGGGATGAACCCGCGGGTTGAAGCTTTCTTT
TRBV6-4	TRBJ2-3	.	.	CASSVRGEADTQYF	TGTGCCAGCAGCGTCAGGGGGGAGGCAGATACGCAGTATTTT
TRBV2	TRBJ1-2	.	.	CASTPLTGPGIYGYTF	TGTGCCAGCACCCCCTTGACAGGTCCAGGGATCTATGGCTACACCTTC
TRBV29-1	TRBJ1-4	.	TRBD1	CSVLKTGLGEKLFF	TGCAGCGTCTTAAAGACAGGGCTGGGTGAAAAACTGTTTTTT
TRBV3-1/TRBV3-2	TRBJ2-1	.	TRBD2	CASSQVLAGAYEQFF	TGTGCCAGCAGCCAAGTACTAGCGGGAGCATATGAGCAGTTCTTC
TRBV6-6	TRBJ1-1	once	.	CASRFHGNTEAFF	TGTGCCAGCAGGTTTCACGGGAACACTGAAGCTTTCTTT
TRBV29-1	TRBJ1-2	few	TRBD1	CSAPQGYYGYTF	TGCAGCGCACCACAGGGGTACTATGGCTACACCTTC
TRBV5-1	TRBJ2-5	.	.	CASRRGTLRETQYF	TGCGCCAGCAGAAGAGGAACGTTGCGCGAGACCCAGTACTTC
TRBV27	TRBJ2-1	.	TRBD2	CASRGLAGFSEQFF	TGTGCCAGCAGAGGACTAGCGGGCTTCAGTGAGCAGTTCTTC
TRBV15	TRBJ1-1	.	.	CATSRDLANLHTEAFF	TGTGCCACCAGCAGAGATCTCGCCAACCTACACACTGAAGCTTTCTTT